These T cell receptor beta chains were read from a single sample in a study of cytomegalovirus exposure and HLA in healthy donors. Assay: immunoSEQ multiplex PCR; the TCRdb copy retains only in-frame clones and omits some. This sample has about 130,000 clones, with roughly 80% found just once. The sequenced sample consisted of PBMCs. Receptors originate from a woman between 50 and 59 years old in good health and CMV-seropositive. Both conserved end residues are part of each CDR3. D genes are given only for firm matches. Clone sizes are given selectively: once, few, many, or a class where the clone is expanded.

D gene	V gene	clone size	J gene	CDR3 protein	CDR3 DNA
NA	TRBV18	NA	TRBJ1-1	CASSKGRNTEAFF	TGTGCCAGCTCGAAGGGGCGGAACACTGAAGCTTTCTTT
NA	TRBV6-1	NA	TRBJ1-2	CASSVTENYGYTF	TGTGCCAGCAGTGTCACGGAGAACTATGGCTACACCTTC
NA	TRBV11-2	NA	TRBJ2-2	CASAWGTNTGELFF	TGTGCCAGCGCCTGGGGGACTAACACCGGGGAGCTGTTTTTT
NA	TRBV27	NA	TRBJ1-2	CASSLEFKGDYGYTF	TGTGCCAGCAGTTTAGAGTTCAAGGGGGACTATGGCTACACCTTC
NA	TRBV5-1	NA	TRBJ2-7	CASSLISPGLSYEQYF	TGCGCCAGCAGCTTGATCAGCCCGGGACTCTCCTACGAGCAGTACTTC
NA	TRBV5-1	NA	TRBJ2-5	CASSFSSEETQYF	TGCGCCAGCAGCTTCAGTTCCGAAGAGACCCAGTACTTC
NA	TRBV11-1	NA	TRBJ2-1	CASSRRSTGRGEFF	TGTGCCAGCAGCCGACGCTCGACAGGGCGCGGGGAGTTCTTC
NA	TRBV6-4	NA	TRBJ1-6	CASSTGLSSPLHF	TGTGCCAGCAGCACAGGGTTGAGCTCACCCCTCCACTTT
NA	TRBV7-6	once	TRBJ1-6	CASSAGQYNSPLHF	TGTGCCAGCAGCGCCGGACAGTATAATTCACCCCTCCACTTT
TRBD1	TRBV18	NA	TRBJ2-7	CASSPGDRAEQYF	TGTGCCAGCTCACCCGGGGACAGGGCCGAGCAGTACTTC
NA	TRBV7-3	NA	TRBJ2-3	CASSTREPTDTQYF	TGTGCCAGCAGCACTCGGGAGCCCACAGATACGCAGTATTTT
NA	TRBV30	NA	TRBJ1-5	CAWSSGPSNQPQHF	TGTGCCTGGAGTTCTGGGCCGTCTAATCAGCCCCAGCATTTT
NA	TRBV7-9	NA	TRBJ2-2	CASSLEVATGELFF	TGTGCCAGCAGCTTAGAGGTAGCCACCGGGGAGCTGTTTTTT
NA	TRBV7-7	NA	TRBJ2-3	CASSLVGADTQYF	TGTGCTAGCAGCTTAGTTGGGGCTGATACGCAGTATTTT
NA	TRBV30	NA	TRBJ1-6	CAWSEEGTYNSPLHF	TGTGCCTGGAGTGAGGAGGGGACCTATAATTCACCCCTCCACTTT
TRBD2	TRBV6-5	NA	TRBJ2-1	CASSRKRGGYNEQFF	TGTGCCAGCAGTCGCAAGCGGGGGGGTTACAATGAGCAGTTCTTC
TRBD1	TRBV7-8	once	TRBJ1-2	CASGRQGAGYGYTF	TGTGCCAGCGGAAGACAGGGAGCGGGCTATGGCTACACCTTC
TRBD1	TRBV27	NA	TRBJ2-1	CASSLDRGYNEQFF	TGTGCCAGCAGTTTGGACAGGGGTTACAATGAGCAGTTCTTC
NA	TRBV4-3	few	TRBJ1-1	CASSQEARADTEAFF	TGCGCCAGCAGCCAAGAGGCCAGGGCGGACACTGAAGCTTTCTTT
NA	TRBV4-3	NA	TRBJ2-2	CASSQEYSFTGELFF	TGCGCCAGCAGCCAAGAGTACAGCTTCACCGGGGAGCTGTTTTTT
TRBD1	TRBV11-2	NA	TRBJ2-7	CASSPTGTVSYEQYF	TGTGCCAGCAGCCCCACCGGGACAGTCTCCTACGAGCAGTACTTC
TRBD1	TRBV10-3	NA	TRBJ2-1	CAIRQGGQQGEQFF	TGTGCCATCAGACAAGGGGGCCAACAGGGTGAGCAGTTCTTC
NA	TRBV5-1	NA	TRBJ2-5	CASSLWPPGSGETQYF	TGCGCCAGCAGCTTGTGGCCCCCCGGGTCAGGGGAGACCCAGTACTTC
NA	TRBV6-1	NA	TRBJ1-2	CASSSSGTPYGYTF	TGTGCCAGCAGTTCCTCCGGGACACCCTATGGCTACACCTTC